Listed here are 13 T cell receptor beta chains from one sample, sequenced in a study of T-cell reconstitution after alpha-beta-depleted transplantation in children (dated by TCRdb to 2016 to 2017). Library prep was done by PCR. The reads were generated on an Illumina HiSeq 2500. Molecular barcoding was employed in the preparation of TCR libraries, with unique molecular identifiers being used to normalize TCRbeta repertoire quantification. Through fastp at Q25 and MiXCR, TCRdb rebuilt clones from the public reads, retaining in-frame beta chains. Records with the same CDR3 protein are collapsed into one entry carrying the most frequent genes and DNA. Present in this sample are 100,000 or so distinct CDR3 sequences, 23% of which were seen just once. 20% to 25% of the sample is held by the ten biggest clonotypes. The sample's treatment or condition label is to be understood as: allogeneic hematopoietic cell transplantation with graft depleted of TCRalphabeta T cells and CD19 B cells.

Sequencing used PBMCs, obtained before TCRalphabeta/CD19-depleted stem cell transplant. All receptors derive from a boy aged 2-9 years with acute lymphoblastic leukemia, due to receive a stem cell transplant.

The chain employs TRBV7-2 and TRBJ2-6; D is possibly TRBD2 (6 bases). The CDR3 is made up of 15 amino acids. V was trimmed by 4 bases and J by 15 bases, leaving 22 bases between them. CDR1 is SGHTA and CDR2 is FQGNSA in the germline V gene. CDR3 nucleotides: TGTGCCAGCAGCTCCCCGGGACTGGAGATAGGCGGCCTGACTTTC. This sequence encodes CASSSPGLEIGGLTF.

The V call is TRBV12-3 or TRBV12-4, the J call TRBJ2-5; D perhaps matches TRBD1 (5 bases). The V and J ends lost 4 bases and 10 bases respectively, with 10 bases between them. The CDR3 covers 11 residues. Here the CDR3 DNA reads TGTGCCAGCAGTTCTAAAGGGGTCCAGTACTTC. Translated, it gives CASSSKGVQYF.

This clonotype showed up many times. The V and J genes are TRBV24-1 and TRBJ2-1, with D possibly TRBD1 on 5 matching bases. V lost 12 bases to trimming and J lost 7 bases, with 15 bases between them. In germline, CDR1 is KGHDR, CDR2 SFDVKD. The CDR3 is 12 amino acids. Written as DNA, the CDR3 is TGTGCCTCCTCTTTTCAGGGAAATGAGCAGTTCTTC. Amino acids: CASSFQGNEQFF.

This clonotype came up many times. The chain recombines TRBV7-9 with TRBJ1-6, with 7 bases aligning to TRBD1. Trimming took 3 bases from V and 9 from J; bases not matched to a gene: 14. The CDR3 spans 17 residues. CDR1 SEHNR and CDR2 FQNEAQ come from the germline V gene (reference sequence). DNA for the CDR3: TGTGCCAGCAGCTTCCACGACACGACAGGGTTTAGTTCACCCCTCCACTTT. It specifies CASSFHDTTGFSSPLHF.

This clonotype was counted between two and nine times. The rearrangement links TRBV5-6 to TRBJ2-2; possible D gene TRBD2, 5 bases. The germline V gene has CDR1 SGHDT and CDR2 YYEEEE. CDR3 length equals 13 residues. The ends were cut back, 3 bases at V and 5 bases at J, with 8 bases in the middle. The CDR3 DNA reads TGTGCCAGCAGCTCGGAGGCGACCGGGGAGCTGTTTTTT. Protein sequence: CASSSEATGELFF.

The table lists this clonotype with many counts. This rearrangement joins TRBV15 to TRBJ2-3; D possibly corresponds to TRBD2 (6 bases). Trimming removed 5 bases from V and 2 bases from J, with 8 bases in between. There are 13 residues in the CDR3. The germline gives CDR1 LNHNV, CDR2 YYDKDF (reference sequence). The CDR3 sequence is CATSGTATDTQYF. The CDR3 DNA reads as TGTGCCACCAGCGGGACTGCCACAGATACGCAGTATTTT.

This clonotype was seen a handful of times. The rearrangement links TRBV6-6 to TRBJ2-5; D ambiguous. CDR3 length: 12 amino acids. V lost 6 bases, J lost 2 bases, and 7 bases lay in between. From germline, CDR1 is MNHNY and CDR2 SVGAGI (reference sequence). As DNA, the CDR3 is TGTGCCAGCAGACTATCGCAAGAGACCCAGTACTTC. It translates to CASRLSQETQYF.

CDR3 loop: CASSLGGPSEQFF. The CDR3 nucleotides read TGTGCCAGCAGTTTAGGTGGACCAAGTGAGCAGTTCTTC. V gene TRBV28 combines with J gene TRBJ2-1; D gene unclear. This CDR3 is built from 13 residues. V was cut by 2 bases and J by 9 bases, with 11 bases left in between. Germline CDR1 is MDHEN and CDR2 is SYDVKM.

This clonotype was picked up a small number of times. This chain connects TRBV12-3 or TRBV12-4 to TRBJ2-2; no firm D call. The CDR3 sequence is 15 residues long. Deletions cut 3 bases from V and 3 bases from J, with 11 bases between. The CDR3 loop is CASSLRPPDTGELFF. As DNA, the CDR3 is TGTGCCAGCAGTTTGAGGCCTCCGGACACCGGGGAGCTGTTTTTT.

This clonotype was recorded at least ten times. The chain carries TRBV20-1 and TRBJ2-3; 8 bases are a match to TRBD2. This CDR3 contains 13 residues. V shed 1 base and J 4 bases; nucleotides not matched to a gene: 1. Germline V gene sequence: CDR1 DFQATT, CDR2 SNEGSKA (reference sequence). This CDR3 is CSARAGGPDTQYF. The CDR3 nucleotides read TGCAGTGCTAGAGCGGGAGGGCCAGATACGCAGTATTTT.

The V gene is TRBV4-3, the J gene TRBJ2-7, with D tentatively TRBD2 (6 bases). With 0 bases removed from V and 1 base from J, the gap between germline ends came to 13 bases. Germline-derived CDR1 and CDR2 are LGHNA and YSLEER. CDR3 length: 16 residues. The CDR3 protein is CASSQDVSGGSYEQYF. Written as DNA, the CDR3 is TGCGCCAGCAGCCAAGATGTTAGCGGCGGGTCCTACGAGCAGTACTTC.

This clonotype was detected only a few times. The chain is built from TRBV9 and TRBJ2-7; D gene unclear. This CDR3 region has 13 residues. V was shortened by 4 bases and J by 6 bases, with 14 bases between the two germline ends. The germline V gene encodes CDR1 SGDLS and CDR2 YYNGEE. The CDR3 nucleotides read TGTGCCAGCAGCCCAGCCAGTGTCGGCGAGCAGTACTTC. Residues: CASSPASVGEQYF.

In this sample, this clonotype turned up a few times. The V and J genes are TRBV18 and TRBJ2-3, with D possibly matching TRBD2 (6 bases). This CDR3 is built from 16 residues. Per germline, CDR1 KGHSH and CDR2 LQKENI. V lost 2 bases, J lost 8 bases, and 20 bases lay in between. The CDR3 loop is CASSPSRGGAGGTQYF. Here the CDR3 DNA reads TGTGCCAGCTCACCATCCCGCGGAGGGGCCGGGGGTACGCAGTATTTT.